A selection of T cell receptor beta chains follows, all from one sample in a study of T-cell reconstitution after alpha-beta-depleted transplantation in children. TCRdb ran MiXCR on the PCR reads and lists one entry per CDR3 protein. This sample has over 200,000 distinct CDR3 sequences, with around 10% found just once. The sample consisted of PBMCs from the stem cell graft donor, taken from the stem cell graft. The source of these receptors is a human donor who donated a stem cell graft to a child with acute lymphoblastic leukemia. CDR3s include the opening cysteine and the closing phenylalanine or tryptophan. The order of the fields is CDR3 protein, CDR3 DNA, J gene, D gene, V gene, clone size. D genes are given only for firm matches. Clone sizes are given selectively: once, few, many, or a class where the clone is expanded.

CDR3aa: CSAVTGAETQYF; CDR3nt: TGCAGTGCGGTGACAGGGGCAGAGACCCAGTACTTC; j_gene: TRBJ2-5; d_gene: TRBD1; v_gene: TRBV20-1; abundance: NA
CDR3aa: CASSQAGDYNEQFF; CDR3nt: TGTGCCAGCAGCCAAGCGGGGGACTACAATGAGCAGTTCTTC; j_gene: TRBJ2-1; d_gene: NA; v_gene: TRBV4-2; abundance: few
CDR3aa: CASSYSIGTGNTEAFF; CDR3nt: TGTGCCAGCAGTTACTCGATAGGTACCGGGAACACTGAAGCTTTCTTT; j_gene: TRBJ1-1; d_gene: NA; v_gene: TRBV6-5; abundance: NA
CDR3aa: CASSLGGGPHNEQFF; CDR3nt: TGTGCCAGCAGTTTGGGCGGGGGGCCCCACAATGAGCAGTTCTTC; j_gene: TRBJ2-1; d_gene: TRBD2; v_gene: TRBV28; abundance: NA
CDR3aa: CASSPPSGGTETQYF; CDR3nt: TGTGCCAGCAGCCCTCCTAGCGGGGGGACGGAGACCCAGTACTTC; j_gene: TRBJ2-5; d_gene: TRBD2; v_gene: TRBV3-1; abundance: many
CDR3aa: CASSGVVLGTEAFF; CDR3nt: TGTGCCAGCAGTGGCGTAGTTTTAGGCACTGAAGCTTTCTTT; j_gene: TRBJ1-1; d_gene: NA; v_gene: TRBV2; abundance: many
CDR3aa: CASSRTRAKNIQYF; CDR3nt: TGTGCCAGCAGCAGGACTAGAGCCAAAAACATTCAGTACTTC; j_gene: TRBJ2-4; d_gene: NA; v_gene: TRBV21-1; abundance: NA
CDR3aa: CASTRDRGNNIQYF; CDR3nt: TGTGCCTCCACACGGGACAGGGGAAATAACATTCAGTACTTC; j_gene: TRBJ2-4; d_gene: TRBD1; v_gene: TRBV6-1; abundance: many
CDR3aa: CASSDNAGISPLHF; CDR3nt: TGCGCCAGCAGTGATAACGCCGGGATTTCACCCCTCCACTTT; j_gene: TRBJ1-6; d_gene: NA; v_gene: TRBV10-2; abundance: NA
CDR3aa: CASSQRAGGSLTDTQYF; CDR3nt: TGCGCCAGCAGCCAACGGGCGGGGGGGTCGCTCACAGATACGCAGTATTTT; j_gene: TRBJ2-3; d_gene: TRBD2; v_gene: TRBV4-1; abundance: many
CDR3aa: CASSFSGGINEQFF; CDR3nt: TGTGCCAGCAGCTTTAGCGGGGGGATAAATGAGCAGTTCTTC; j_gene: TRBJ2-1; d_gene: TRBD2; v_gene: TRBV7-2; abundance: many
CDR3aa: CASKGEGNQPQHF; CDR3nt: TGCGCCAGCAAAGGGGAGGGCAATCAGCCCCAGCATTTT; j_gene: TRBJ1-5; d_gene: NA; v_gene: TRBV5-1; abundance: many
CDR3aa: CASSWARTDTEAFF; CDR3nt: TGTGCCAGCAGTTGGGCCAGGACGGACACTGAAGCTTTCTTT; j_gene: TRBJ1-1; d_gene: NA; v_gene: TRBV27; abundance: many
CDR3aa: CSVAGDRLYEQYF; CDR3nt: TGCAGCGTTGCCGGGGACCGACTGTACGAGCAGTACTTC; j_gene: TRBJ2-7; d_gene: NA; v_gene: TRBV29-1; abundance: many
CDR3aa: CAISDWDRQSKGYTF; CDR3nt: TGTGCCATCAGTGATTGGGACAGACAATCGAAAGGCTACACCTTC; j_gene: TRBJ1-2; d_gene: TRBD1; v_gene: TRBV10-3; abundance: NA
CDR3aa: CASSQVSAGGQGANVLTF; CDR3nt: TGTGCCAGCAGCCAAGTATCAGCGGGGGGGCAAGGGGCCAACGTCCTGACTTTC; j_gene: TRBJ2-6; d_gene: TRBD2; v_gene: TRBV4-2; abundance: NA
CDR3aa: CASSLGLAPGELFF; CDR3nt: TGTGCCAGCAGCCTCGGACTAGCGCCCGGGGAGCTGTTTTTT; j_gene: TRBJ2-2; d_gene: TRBD2; v_gene: TRBV7-7; abundance: NA
CDR3aa: CASSIGLDYEQYF; CDR3nt: TGTGCCAGCAGTATCGGACTCGACTACGAGCAGTACTTC; j_gene: TRBJ2-7; d_gene: NA; v_gene: TRBV2; abundance: many
CDR3aa: CASSISEENYGYTF; CDR3nt: TGTGCCAGTAGTATTTCAGAAGAAAACTATGGCTACACCTTC; j_gene: TRBJ1-2; d_gene: NA; v_gene: TRBV19; abundance: few
CDR3aa: CASSQAPAGANVLTF; CDR3nt: TGTGCCAGCAGCCAAGCCCCGGCGGGGGCCAACGTCCTGACTTTC; j_gene: TRBJ2-6; d_gene: NA; v_gene: TRBV12-3/TRBV12-4; abundance: many
CDR3aa: CASSLKDVGTEAFF; CDR3nt: TGCGCCAGCAGCTTGAAGGACGTAGGCACTGAAGCTTTCTTT; j_gene: TRBJ1-1; d_gene: NA; v_gene: TRBV5-1; abundance: NA
CDR3aa: CSARRGLAGTDTQYF; CDR3nt: TGCAGTGCCAGGCGTGGACTAGCGGGCACAGATACGCAGTATTTT; j_gene: TRBJ2-3; d_gene: TRBD2; v_gene: TRBV20-1; abundance: few
CDR3aa: CATEGTWGILWNEQFF; CDR3nt: TGTGCCACGGAGGGGACATGGGGTATTTTATGGAATGAGCAGTTCTTC; j_gene: TRBJ2-1; d_gene: NA; v_gene: TRBV12-3/TRBV12-4; abundance: NA
CDR3aa: CASSPTDNQPQHF; CDR3nt: TGTGCCAGCTCACCGACGGATAATCAGCCCCAGCATTTT; j_gene: TRBJ1-5; d_gene: NA; v_gene: TRBV18; abundance: NA
CDR3aa: CASSLGGTFIETQYF; CDR3nt: TGCGCCAGCAGCTTGGGGGGGACATTCATCGAGACCCAGTACTTC; j_gene: TRBJ2-5; d_gene: NA; v_gene: TRBV5-1; abundance: few
CDR3aa: CASSYSSASPSGGWYHTQYF; CDR3nt: TGTGCCAGCAGTTACTCCTCCGCTTCGCCTAGCGGGGGTTGGTATCATACGCAGTATTTT; j_gene: TRBJ2-3; d_gene: TRBD2; v_gene: TRBV6-2/TRBV6-3; abundance: NA
CDR3aa: CASGDPYGYTF; CDR3nt: TGCGCCAGCGGTGACCCGTATGGCTACACCTTC; j_gene: TRBJ1-2; d_gene: NA; v_gene: TRBV5-1; abundance: many
CDR3aa: CASSQVPSETQYF; CDR3nt: TGTGCCAGCAGCCAAGTTCCATCAGAGACCCAGTACTTC; j_gene: TRBJ2-5; d_gene: NA; v_gene: TRBV3-1; abundance: many
CDR3aa: CAISLGQGQETQYF; CDR3nt: TGTGCCATCAGCCTGGGACAGGGACAAGAGACCCAGTACTTC; j_gene: TRBJ2-5; d_gene: TRBD1; v_gene: TRBV10-3; abundance: few
CDR3aa: CASSLRREGNRSPLHF; CDR3nt: TGTGCCAGCAGCTTACGACGGGAAGGAAATAGATCACCCCTCCACTTT; j_gene: TRBJ1-6; d_gene: NA; v_gene: TRBV7-9; abundance: few
CDR3aa: CASRDNEETQYF; CDR3nt: TGTGCCAGCAGGGACAACGAAGAGACCCAGTACTTC; j_gene: TRBJ2-5; d_gene: NA; v_gene: TRBV2; abundance: many
CDR3aa: CAWMDGTNEKLFF; CDR3nt: TGTGCCTGGATGGACGGAACTAATGAAAAACTGTTTTTT; j_gene: TRBJ1-4; d_gene: NA; v_gene: TRBV30; abundance: NA
CDR3aa: CASSLDRGPSGANVLTF; CDR3nt: TGCGCCAGCAGCTTGGACAGGGGGCCGTCTGGGGCCAACGTCCTGACTTTC; j_gene: TRBJ2-6; d_gene: TRBD1; v_gene: TRBV5-1; abundance: many
CDR3aa: CASKTQDYNSPLHF; CDR3nt: TGTGCCAGCAAAACGCAAGACTATAATTCACCCCTCCACTTT; j_gene: TRBJ1-6; d_gene: NA; v_gene: TRBV12-3/TRBV12-4; abundance: NA
CDR3aa: CASSLGPVPSGYGYTF; CDR3nt: TGTGCCAGCAGCTTAGGCCCGGTCCCAAGCGGCTATGGCTACACCTTC; j_gene: TRBJ1-2; d_gene: NA; v_gene: TRBV7-2; abundance: NA
CDR3aa: CASSRGGWIQNTEAFF; CDR3nt: TGTGCCAGCAGTCGGGGGGGTTGGATCCAGAACACTGAAGCTTTCTTT; j_gene: TRBJ1-1; d_gene: NA; v_gene: TRBV27; abundance: many
CDR3aa: CASKPARDNYGYTF; CDR3nt: TGTGCCAGCAAACCCGCGAGGGATAACTATGGCTACACCTTC; j_gene: TRBJ1-2; d_gene: NA; v_gene: TRBV27; abundance: NA
CDR3aa: CAISGQGGQNTEAFF; CDR3nt: TGTGCCATCAGTGGACAGGGCGGCCAGAACACTGAAGCTTTCTTT; j_gene: TRBJ1-1; d_gene: TRBD1; v_gene: TRBV10-3; abundance: many
CDR3aa: CASSQELGQPQHF; CDR3nt: TGTGCCAGCAGCCAAGAGTTGGGTCAGCCCCAGCATTTT; j_gene: TRBJ1-5; d_gene: NA; v_gene: TRBV3-1; abundance: few
CDR3aa: CASRTNRGRSYEQYF; CDR3nt: TGTGCCAGCAGGACGAACAGGGGCCGCTCCTACGAGCAGTACTTC; j_gene: TRBJ2-7; d_gene: TRBD1; v_gene: TRBV6-1; abundance: many